This T cell receptor beta chain derives from a study of cytotoxic CD8 clonotypes in ibrutinib-treated CLL. At the level of the study: Complete response was seen in 2 patients and partial in some 25; about twelve progressed and around 14 stayed remitted after a median about 68 months.

This table comes from immunoSEQ multiplex PCR, and its TCRdb copy is limited to in-frame clones, with some not included. The sample holds about 44,000 clones; roughly three quarters are singletons and the top ten take around an eighth. Germline V lookup: CDR1 LGHNA, CDR2 YSLEER. V was shortened by 2 bases and J by 5 bases, with 9 bases between the two germline ends. The length of the CDR3 is 14 residues. Whole-study findings and limits: Shared public clonotypes were rare, and on treatment they either got smaller or stayed the same.

A word on this clone: Its antigen is not known.

The chain combines TRBV4-3 with TRBJ2-2; maybe TRBD1 (5 bases). The clonotype comes from a human donor with chronic lymphocytic leukemia. The source material was PBMCs, sampled after 12 months of ibrutinib treatment. This CDR3 reads CASSQLGVTGELFF. The DNA for the CDR3 is TGCGCCAGCAGCCAACTAGGGGTTACCGGGGAGCTGTTTTTT.